This T cell receptor beta chain emerged from a study of B cell selection in AIRE deficiency. Sorted regulatory T cells were CD4-positive, CD25-high and CD127-low or negative. Germline V lookup: CDR1 ENHRY, CDR2 SYGVKD. This CDR3 is built from 17 residues. V gave up 8 bases and J gave up 0 bases, with 17 bases separating them. Some clones are missing from TCRdb's copy, which holds only in-frame ones; the method was immunoSEQ multiplex PCR. The sample comprises 1,700 or so clones, 80% to 90% of which are singletons, and more than 1.5% rests with the top ten. The material sequenced was CD4+CD25+ Tregs sorted from PBMCs. The chain combines TRBV10-3 with TRBJ2-6; D is perhaps TRBD2 (6 bases). The sequence was collected from a human donor in good health. This chain's CDR3 is CAISGVSSISGANVLTF. The CDR3 DNA reads TGTGCCATCTCGGGGGTGTCCTCGATCTCTGGGGCCAACGTCCTGACTTTC.